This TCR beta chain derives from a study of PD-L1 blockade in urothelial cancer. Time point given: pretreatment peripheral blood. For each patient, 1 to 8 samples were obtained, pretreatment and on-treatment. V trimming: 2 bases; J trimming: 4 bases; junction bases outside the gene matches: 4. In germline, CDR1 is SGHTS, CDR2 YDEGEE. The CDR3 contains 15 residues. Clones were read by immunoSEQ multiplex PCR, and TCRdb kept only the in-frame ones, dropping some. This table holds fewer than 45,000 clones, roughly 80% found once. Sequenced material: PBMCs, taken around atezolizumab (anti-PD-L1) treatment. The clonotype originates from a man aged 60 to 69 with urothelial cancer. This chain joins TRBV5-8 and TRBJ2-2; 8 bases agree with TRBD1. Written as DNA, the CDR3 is TGTGCCAGCAGCTTCTATACAGGGGGCACCGGGGAGCTGTTTTTT. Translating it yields CASSFYTGGTGELFF.